This TCR beta chain was sequenced during a study of blood T cell repertoires in COVID-19. Across the whole study: The United States, Italy and Spain were the sources of the acute and convalescent COVID-19 samples. PBMCs, B-cell-depleted T cells, or T cells provided the cDNA or gDNA that made up the material.

The CDR3 runs 16 residues. V was clipped by 5 bases and J by 3 bases; unmatched bases: 4. CDR1 MDHEN and CDR2 SYDVKM come from the germline V gene. Methods used by the authors: Using reference gene primer amplification, nucleated cell counts were estimated. Produced via immunoSEQ multiplex PCR; TCRdb's table is partial and in-frame only. V and J calls and clone size come straight from that table; D and trimming were deduced from the DNA. The sample has approximately 110,000 clones, approximately 80% seen once. Source material: peripheral blood. The V gene is TRBV28, the J gene TRBJ2-1; 13 bases map to TRBD2. The sequence was collected from a man in his sixties or seventies with active or convalescent COVID-19. The CDR3 DNA sequence: TGTGCCAGCAGTCCGAGACTAGCGGGAGGCTACAATGAGCAGTTCTTC. It translates to CASSPRLAGGYNEQFF.